The source of this T cell receptor (beta chain) is a study of Ad26.COV2.S vaccination and SARS-CoV-2 variants. Study in general: Intramuscular Ad26.COV2.S doses were given once or twice, 56 days apart.

The germline V and J ends were trimmed by 0 bases and 4 bases, with 4 bases remaining between them. Germline values: CDR1 SGHNT, CDR2 YYREEE (reference sequence). The CDR3 covers 13 residues. Treatment described: about 20 received Ad26.COV2.S at low or high dose, single or two shots; about 5 received placebo; per-sample allocation not given. It was on day 63 after the first vaccine or placebo injection that samples were taken. Within Boston, the person who donated was an adult of 18-55 years. A remark on this clone: What it binds is not known.

Study observations and caveats: A substantial breadth of spike-specific CD8+ and CD4+ T cell responses after vaccination has been reported.

The data were produced by immunoSEQ multiplex PCR, yet TCRdb's version contains in-frame clones alone and is incomplete. Of about 680,000 clones listed, 89% are singletons. The receptor was derived from a person aged 18-60 years who received the Ad26.COV2.S COVID-19 vaccine or a placebo. The rearrangement links TRBV5-4 to TRBJ2-2; D gene uncertain. The sequencing used peripheral blood, collected in a trial of Ad26.COV2.S vaccine versus placebo. The CDR3 bases are TGTGCCAGCAGCTTGGATCGCACCGGGGAGCTGTTTTTT. Translating it yields CASSLDRTGELFF.